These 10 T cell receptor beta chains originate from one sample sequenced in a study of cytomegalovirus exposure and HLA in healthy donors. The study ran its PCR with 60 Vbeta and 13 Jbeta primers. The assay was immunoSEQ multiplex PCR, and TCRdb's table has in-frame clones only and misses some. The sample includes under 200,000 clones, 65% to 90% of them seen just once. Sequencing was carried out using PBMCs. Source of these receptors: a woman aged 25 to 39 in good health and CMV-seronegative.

The CDR3 nucleotides are TGTGCCAGCAGCTTGAGCGGGGCCTTCTACAATGAGCAGTTCTTC. It yields the protein CASSLSGAFYNEQFF. The chain combines TRBV7-3 with TRBJ2-1; TRBD2 matches at 7 bases. The CDR3 has 15 residues. The ends lost 3 bases at V and 3 bases at J; junction bases unmatched: 5. From germline, CDR1 is SGHTA and CDR2 FQGTGA.

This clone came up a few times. The CDR3 here is CASSLGVGVTEAFF. CDR3 bases: TGTGCCAGCAGCTTGGGGGTAGGAGTCACTGAAGCTTTCTTT. The chain recombines TRBV5-8 with TRBJ1-1; no reliable D call. The CDR3 totals 14 residues. Trimming took 0 bases from V and 4 from J, leaving 10 bases between them. CDR1 is SGHTS and CDR2 is YDEGEE in the germline V gene.

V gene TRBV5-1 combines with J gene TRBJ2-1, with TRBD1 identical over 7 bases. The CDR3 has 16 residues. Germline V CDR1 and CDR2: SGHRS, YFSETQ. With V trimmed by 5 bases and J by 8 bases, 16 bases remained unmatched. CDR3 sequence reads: CASRANFGTAKHEQFF. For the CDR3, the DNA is TGCGCCAGCAGAGCGAACTTCGGGACAGCTAAGCATGAGCAGTTCTTC.

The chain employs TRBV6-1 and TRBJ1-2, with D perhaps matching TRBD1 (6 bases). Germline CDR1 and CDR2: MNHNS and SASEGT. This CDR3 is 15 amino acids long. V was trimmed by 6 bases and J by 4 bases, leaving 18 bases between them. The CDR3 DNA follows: TGTGCCAGCAGCCCAGGCGACAGGTCAGCCTATGGCTACACCTTC. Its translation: CASSPGDRSAYGYTF.

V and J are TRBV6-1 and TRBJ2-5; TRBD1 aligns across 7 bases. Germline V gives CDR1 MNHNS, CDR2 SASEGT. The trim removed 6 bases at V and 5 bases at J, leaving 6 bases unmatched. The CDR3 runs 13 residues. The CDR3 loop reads CASRRGQMETQYF. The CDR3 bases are TGTGCCAGCAGGAGGGGACAGATGGAGACCCAGTACTTC.

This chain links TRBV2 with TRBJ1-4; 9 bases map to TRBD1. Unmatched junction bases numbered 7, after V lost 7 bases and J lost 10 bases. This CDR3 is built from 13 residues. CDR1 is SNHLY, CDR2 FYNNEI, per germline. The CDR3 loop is CASNDRGFGKLFF. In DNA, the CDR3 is TGTGCCAGCAACGACAGGGGGTTTGGAAAACTGTTTTTT.

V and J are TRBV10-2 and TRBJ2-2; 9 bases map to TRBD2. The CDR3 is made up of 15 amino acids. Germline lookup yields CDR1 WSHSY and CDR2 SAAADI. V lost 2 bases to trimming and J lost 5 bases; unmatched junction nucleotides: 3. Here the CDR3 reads CASSEALAGTGELFF. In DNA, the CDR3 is TGCGCCAGCAGTGAGGCGCTAGCGGGGACCGGGGAGCTGTTTTTT.

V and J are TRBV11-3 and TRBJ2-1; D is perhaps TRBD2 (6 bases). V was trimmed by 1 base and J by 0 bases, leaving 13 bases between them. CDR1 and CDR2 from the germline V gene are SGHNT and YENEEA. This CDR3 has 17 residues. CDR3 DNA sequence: TGTGCCAGCAGCTTAGGAGGAACTAGCCGCTCCTACAATGAGCAGTTCTTC. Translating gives CASSLGGTSRSYNEQFF.

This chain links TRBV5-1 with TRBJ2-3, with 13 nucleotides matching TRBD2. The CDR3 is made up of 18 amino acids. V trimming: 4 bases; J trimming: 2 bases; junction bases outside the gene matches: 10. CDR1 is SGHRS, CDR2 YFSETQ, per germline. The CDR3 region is CASSHTPGLAGTTDTQYF. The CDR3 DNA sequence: TGCGCCAGCAGCCACACTCCGGGACTAGCGGGGACCACAGATACGCAGTATTTT. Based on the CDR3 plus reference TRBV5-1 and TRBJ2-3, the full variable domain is KAGVTQTPRYLIKTRGQQVTLSCSPISGHRSVSWYQQTPGQGLQFLFEYFSETQRNKGNFPGRFSGRQFSNSRSEMNVSTLELGDSALYLCASSHTPGLAGTTDTQYFGPGTRLTVL.

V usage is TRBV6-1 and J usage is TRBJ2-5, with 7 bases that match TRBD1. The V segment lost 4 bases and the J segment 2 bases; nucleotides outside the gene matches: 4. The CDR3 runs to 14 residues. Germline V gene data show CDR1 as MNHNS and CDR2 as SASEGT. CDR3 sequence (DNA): TGTGCCAGCAGTGGGACAGGCCGTCAAGAGACCCAGTACTTC. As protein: CASSGTGRQETQYF.